One and the same sample provided the 16 T cell receptor beta chains below, sequenced in a study of blood T cell repertoires in COVID-19. The data were produced by immunoSEQ multiplex PCR, yet TCRdb's version contains in-frame clones alone and is incomplete. The sample lists 150,000 to 200,000 clones; approximately 84% were seen once. Source material: PBMCs or T cells enriched from blood (not recorded which). The receptors derive from a human donor with acute COVID-19. The donor label of this sample is uncertain.

The chain joins TRBV5-1 to TRBJ2-7, with D tentatively TRBD1 (5 bases). Germline-derived CDR1 and CDR2 are SGHRS and YFSETQ. V gave up 4 bases and J gave up 0 bases, with 20 bases separating them. The CDR3 consists of 17 residues. The CDR3 loop is CASSIGPQGGNSYEQYF. The CDR3 DNA reads TGCGCCAGCAGCATTGGGCCCCAGGGCGGAAACTCCTACGAGCAGTACTTC.

This rearrangement joins TRBV5-4 to TRBJ2-1, with TRBD2 matching 15 bases. The CDR3 totals 20 residues. After removal of 9 bases from V and 3 bases from J, the junction contained 19 bases not matched to a gene. The V gene's germline CDR1 is SGHNT and CDR2 YYREEE (reference sequence). CDR3 sequence reads: CATTRGGLAGGPAVYNEQFF. Here the CDR3 DNA reads TGTGCCACCACCAGGGGGGGACTAGCGGGGGGTCCCGCCGTCTACAATGAGCAGTTCTTC.

The chain carries TRBV30 and TRBJ2-7; 7 nucleotides line up with TRBD1. Germline values: CDR1 GTSNPN, CDR2 SVGIG (reference sequence). This CDR3 has 12 residues. Trimming took 5 bases from V and 4 from J; bases not matched to a gene: 5. The CDR3 nucleotides read TGTGCCTGGGTCCAGGGGGATTACGAGCAGTACTTC. It is translated as CAWVQGDYEQYF.

The chain combines TRBV2 with TRBJ2-1; TRBD2 agrees at 13 bases. CDR3 length equals 18 residues. Per the germline V gene, CDR1 is SNHLY and CDR2 is FYNNEI. Germline trimming cut 0 bases from V and 3 bases from J; bases unmatched to any gene: 5. The chain's CDR3 is CASSEALGLAGDYNEQFF. The CDR3 coding sequence is TGTGCCAGCAGTGAAGCGCTTGGACTAGCGGGGGACTACAATGAGCAGTTCTTC.

The CDR3 DNA reads TGTGCCAGCAGTTTCTCGACAGGGCACTACGAGCAGTACTTC. Translated, it gives CASSFSTGHYEQYF. The chain recombines TRBV6-5 with TRBJ2-7; TRBD1 matches 7 bases. The J segment lost 3 bases and the V segment lost 4 bases, leaving 6 bases of the junction unmatched. The germline gives CDR1 MNHEY, CDR2 SVGAGI. The CDR3 has 14 residues.

The V and J genes are TRBV7-6 and TRBJ2-7, with 7 positions matching TRBD2. The CDR3 is made up of 14 amino acids. V lost 4 bases and J lost 7; bases outside the gene matches: 10. Looked up from germline, CDR1 is SGHVS and CDR2 is FNYEAQ. CDR3 in amino acids: CASSSAGGLDEQYF. The CDR3 DNA sequence: TGTGCCAGCAGCTCTGCCGGGGGGTTAGATGAGCAGTACTTC.

The rearrangement uses TRBV18 and TRBJ1-5; 10 nucleotides match TRBD1. The CDR3 runs to 14 residues. From germline, CDR1 is KGHSH and CDR2 LQKENI. V lost 6 bases, J lost 7 bases, and 6 bases stayed unmatched. The CDR3: CASSYGQGEQPQHF. DNA of the CDR3: TGTGCCAGCTCCTATGGACAGGGGGAACAGCCCCAGCATTTT.

V gene TRBV11-2 combines with J gene TRBJ2-7, with D perhaps TRBD2 (7 bases). The CDR3 extends over 15 amino acids. The germline CDR1 and CDR2 sequences are SGHAT and FQNNGV. Trimming removed 6 bases from V and 3 bases from J, with 18 bases in between. DNA for the CDR3: TGTGCCAGCAGGAAGTGGGGGGGCGGGAGCTACGAGCAGTACTTC. This sequence encodes CASRKWGGGSYEQYF.

This clone appeared once. The chain links TRBV20-1 to TRBJ2-1, with D maybe TRBD1 (5 bases). Per the germline V gene, CDR1 is DFQATT and CDR2 is SNEGSKA (reference sequence). Between the trimmed V and J ends, which lost 3 bases and 0 bases, there was a span of 12 bases. The CDR3 has 15 residues. CDR3 protein: CSASPGAYSYNEQFF. CDR3 bases: TGCAGTGCTAGTCCTGGGGCGTACTCCTACAATGAGCAGTTCTTC.

This clone has only one observation. The chain couples TRBV3-1 (or the pseudogene TRBV3-2) to TRBJ2-7; 8 bases are a match to TRBD1. The junction had 9 bases not matched to a gene; V was cut back by 0 bases and J by 5 bases. This CDR3 comprises 16 residues. Germline CDR1 and CDR2: LGHDT and YNNKEL (reference sequence). The CDR3 loop is CASSQDPQTGENEQYF. The DNA for the CDR3 is TGTGCCAGCAGCCAAGATCCCCAGACAGGGGAAAACGAGCAGTACTTC.

This chain joins TRBV7-8 and TRBJ2-1; D not certain. Looked up from germline, CDR1 is SGHVS and CDR2 is FQNEAQ. This CDR3 is 12 amino acids long. Trimming took off 5 bases at V and 5 bases at J, with 7 bases between the two ends. The CDR3 DNA is TGTGCCAGCAGCCCGCAGGACAATGAGCAGTTCTTC. It encodes CASSPQDNEQFF.

The chain couples TRBV27 to TRBJ2-3; 12 nucleotides agree with TRBD2. V was clipped by 4 bases and J by 4 bases; unmatched bases: 6. The CDR3 is 16 amino acids. Germline lookup yields CDR1 MNHEY and CDR2 SMNVEV (reference sequence). In DNA, the CDR3 is TGTGCCAGCAGTTCCCTGACTAGCGGGGGTTCAGATACGCAGTATTTT. Its protein product is CASSSLTSGGSDTQYF.

This chain uses TRBV11-2 with TRBJ2-5; no definite D call. This CDR3 has 15 residues. Trimming stripped 1 base from V and 1 base from J, with 10 bases between. CDR1 is SGHAT and CDR2 is FQNNGV in the germline V gene. The CDR3 reads CASSLVSLAQETQYF. The CDR3 DNA reads as TGTGCCAGCAGCTTAGTATCACTTGCCCAAGAGACCCAGTACTTC.

The chain combines TRBV5-1 with TRBJ1-3, with TRBD1 matching 10 bases. The CDR3 is made up of 15 amino acids. J gave up 2 bases and V 6 bases, and 5 bases lay outside the gene matches. Germline V gives CDR1 SGHRS, CDR2 YFSETQ. The chain's CDR3 is CASTRGTGAGNTIYF. In DNA form, the CDR3 reads TGCGCCAGCACCCGGGGGACAGGGGCTGGAAACACCATATATTTT.

The chain employs TRBV19 and TRBJ2-6; possibly TRBD1 for D (5 bases). The CDR3 runs to 15 residues. Germline CDR1 is LNHDA and CDR2 is SQIVND (reference sequence). V lost 5 bases and J lost 0, with 8 bases in between. CDR3 loop: CASSDRRSGANVLTF. The DNA for the CDR3 is TGTGCCAGTAGTGACAGACGCTCTGGGGCCAACGTCCTGACTTTC.

The V and J genes are TRBV2 and TRBJ2-7, with D maybe TRBD1 (5 bases). Trimming stripped 7 bases from V and 0 bases from J, with 19 bases between. From germline, CDR1 is SNHLY and CDR2 FYNNEI. CDR3 length: 16 amino acids. CDR3 loop: CASNLDAGNYSYEQYF. The CDR3 DNA follows: TGTGCCAGCAACCTAGACGCAGGGAATTACTCCTACGAGCAGTACTTC.